Included here is one TCR beta chain sequence, with context. As handled by the study authors: Amplification with reference gene primers provided the estimates of nucleated cell counts. Some clones are missing from TCRdb's copy, which holds only in-frame ones; the method was immunoSEQ multiplex PCR. That table supplies the V and J calls and clone size; D and trimming were determined from the DNA. The sample gives about 89,000 clones, 75% to 80% of which show up once; roughly 6.3% is in the top ten. Followed longitudinally, the Seattle patients had been enrolled during active infection. The data are from a study of blood T cell repertoires in COVID-19. Study in general: From T cells, B-cell-depleted T cells, or PBMCs came the material, which was cDNA or gDNA.

Germline CDR1 and CDR2: SGHDT and YYEEEE. CDR3 length: 17 amino acids. V gave up 1 base and J gave up 1 base; unmatched junction bases: 5. This receptor was identified in a man aged 65-85 years with COVID-19, enrolled during active disease. Sequenced material: peripheral blood. The chain is built from TRBV5-6 and TRBJ1-6; 7 bases are a match to TRBD1. CDR3 nucleotide sequence: TGTGCCAGCAGCTTGCGCAGGGGGGAGTCCTATAATTCACCCCTCCACTTT. Translating it yields CASSLRRGESYNSPLHF.